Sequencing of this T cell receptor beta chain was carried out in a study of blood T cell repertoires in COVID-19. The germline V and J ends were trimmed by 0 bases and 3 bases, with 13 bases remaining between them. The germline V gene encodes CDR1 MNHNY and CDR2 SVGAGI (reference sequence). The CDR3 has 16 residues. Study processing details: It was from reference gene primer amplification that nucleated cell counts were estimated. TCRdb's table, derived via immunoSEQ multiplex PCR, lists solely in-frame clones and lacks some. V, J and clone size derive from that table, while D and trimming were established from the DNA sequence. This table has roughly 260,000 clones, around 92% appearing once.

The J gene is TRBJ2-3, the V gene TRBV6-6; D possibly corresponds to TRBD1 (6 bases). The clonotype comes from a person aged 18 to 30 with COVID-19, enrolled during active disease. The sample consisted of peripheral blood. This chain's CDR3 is CASSYSAGVETDTQYF. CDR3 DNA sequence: TGTGCCAGCAGTTACTCGGCAGGGGTCGAGACAGATACGCAGTATTTT.